These 24 T cell receptor beta chains were all obtained from the same sample, sequenced in a study of cytomegalovirus exposure and HLA in healthy donors. The primer mix had 60 Vbeta and 13 Jbeta primers. Only in-frame clones appear in the TCRdb table, and some are missing; sequencing was by immunoSEQ multiplex PCR. The table has fewer than 85,000 clones, roughly 84% seen once; the top ten hold approximately 17%. The source material was PBMCs. All receptors come from a man between 65 and 85 years old in good health and CMV-seropositive.

This clone has only one observation. The gene calls are TRBV5-1 and TRBJ1-2, with TRBD1 identical over 9 bases. The trim removed 3 bases at V and 6 bases at J, leaving 9 bases unmatched. Germline loops: CDR1 SGHRS, CDR2 YFSETQ. The CDR3 extends over 15 amino acids. As DNA, the CDR3 is TGCGCCAGCAGCTCCTTGACAGGGGGAGGGGATGGCTACACCTTC. Its protein is CASSSLTGGGDGYTF.

The chain recombines TRBV7-9 with TRBJ2-7; the match to TRBD1 covers 7 bases. The ends lost 2 bases at V and 6 bases at J; junction bases unmatched: 1. Per the germline V gene, CDR1 is SEHNR and CDR2 is FQNEAQ (reference sequence). The CDR3 loop spans 12 amino acids. Written as DNA, the CDR3 is TGTGCCAGCAGCTTAAGGGGGCCCGAGCAGTACTTC. This translates into CASSLRGPEQYF.

The rearrangement uses TRBV6-5 and TRBJ1-4; D gene ambiguous. Germline CDR1 and CDR2: MNHEY and SVGAGI. The CDR3 loop spans 16 amino acids. Trimming took 4 bases from V and 3 from J, leaving 15 bases between them. This CDR3 is CASSSQRREPNEKLFF. DNA for the CDR3: TGTGCCAGCAGTTCACAGAGGAGGGAACCTAATGAAAAACTGTTTTTT.

V gene TRBV6-1 combines with J gene TRBJ1-2, with 8 bases identical to TRBD1. CDR3 size: 14 residues. Germline trimming cut 11 bases from V and 1 base from J; bases unmatched to any gene: 9. Per the germline V gene, CDR1 is MNHNS and CDR2 is SASEGT. The CDR3 sequence: CAGIDRGNNYGYTF. CDR3 in DNA: TGTGCCGGGATCGACAGGGGAAATAACTATGGCTACACCTTC.

This clone was found a few times. The CDR3 DNA is TGTGCCAGCTCCCCCCTAGGAGGGGCCAGGAACACCGGGGAGCTGTTTTTT. This encodes CASSPLGGARNTGELFF. The V call is TRBV18, the J call TRBJ2-2; tentatively, D is TRBD2 (6 bases). V was cut by 6 bases and J by 1 base, with 18 bases left in between. Germline V gives CDR1 KGHSH, CDR2 LQKENI. CDR3 length equals 17 residues.

The sample holds one count of this clone. This chain joins TRBV7-9 and TRBJ2-1, with a weak D call TRBD1 (6 bases). Germline assignment: CDR1 SEHNR and CDR2 FQNEAQ (reference sequence). Trimming removed 8 bases from V and 6 bases from J, with 17 bases in between. This CDR3 is 14 amino acids long. CDR3 loop: CASGGNIAPNEQFF. The CDR3 coding sequence is TGTGCCAGCGGGGGCAATATAGCACCCAATGAGCAGTTCTTC.

The chain couples TRBV13 to TRBJ1-3, with 7 positions matching TRBD1. V lost 5 bases to trimming and J lost 4 bases; unmatched junction nucleotides: 14. Germline V lookup: CDR1 PRHDT, CDR2 FYEKMQ (reference sequence). There are 17 residues in the CDR3. The CDR3 DNA follows: TGTGCCAGCAGCCCCTCGGACAGGACCCCGGGCGGAAACACCATATATTTT. Residues: CASSPSDRTPGGNTIYF.

This clone was counted once. The chain employs TRBV28 and TRBJ2-7; tentative D call: TRBD2 (5 bases). CDR1 and CDR2 from the germline V gene are MDHEN and SYDVKM. The V end was cut by 4 bases, the J end by 6 bases, with 19 bases between. The CDR3 is 15 amino acids. This chain's CDR3 is CASSSGGPGEAEQYF. The CDR3 nucleotides read TGTGCCAGCAGTTCCGGAGGACCCGGTGAGGCCGAGCAGTACTTC.

The chain recombines TRBV28 with TRBJ2-7; 7 positions agree with TRBD2. Germline CDR1 reads MDHEN; CDR2 reads SYDVKM. The J segment lost 2 bases and the V segment lost 2 bases, leaving 6 bases of the junction unmatched. CDR3 length: 15 amino acids. The CDR3 region is CASSLPGSGAYEQYF. In DNA, the CDR3 is TGTGCCAGCAGTTTACCCGGGAGCGGGGCCTACGAGCAGTACTTC. Using reference TRBV28 and TRBJ2-7 for the parts outside the CDR3, the full variable domain is DVKVTQSSRYLVKRTGEKVFLECVQDMDHENMFWYRQDPGLGLRLIYFSYDVKMKEKGDIPEGYSVSREKKERFSLILESASTNQTSMYLCASSLPGSGAYEQYFGPGTRLTVT.

The gene calls are TRBV7-9 and TRBJ2-5; no reliable D call. The V gene lost 5 bases and the J gene lost 5 bases, with 9 bases spanning the gap. Germline values: CDR1 SEHNR, CDR2 FQNEAQ (reference sequence). This CDR3 has 12 amino acids. Here the CDR3 DNA reads TGTGCCAGCAGCCCCTCCTCCGAGACCCAGTACTTC. This encodes CASSPSSETQYF.

The chain is built from TRBV2 and TRBJ2-5; a possible D gene is TRBD2 (5 bases). The CDR3 is 15 residues long. Germline CDR1 SNHLY, CDR2 FYNNEI. V was pared by 6 bases and J by 2 bases, with 16 bases between. The CDR3 loop is CASRGSERNQETQYF. CDR3 DNA sequence: TGTGCCAGCAGGGGATCTGAGCGGAATCAAGAGACCCAGTACTTC.

CDR3 sequence: CASSGTSGRARYEQYF. The CDR3 bases are TGTGCCAGCAGCGGGACTAGCGGGAGGGCCCGATACGAGCAGTACTTC. The J gene is TRBJ2-7, the V gene TRBV2, with TRBD2 identical over 16 bases. V shed 6 bases and J 4 bases; nucleotides not matched to a gene: 6. The germline CDR1 and CDR2 sequences are SNHLY and FYNNEI. This CDR3 spans 16 amino acids.

The rearrangement uses TRBV2 and TRBJ2-5, with D maybe TRBD1 (5 bases). The germline V and J ends were trimmed by 7 bases and 2 bases, with 5 bases remaining between them. The CDR3 consists of 11 residues. Germline assignment: CDR1 SNHLY and CDR2 FYNNEI. The CDR3 protein is CASNRQETQYF. CDR3 nucleotide sequence: TGTGCCAGCAACAGGCAAGAGACCCAGTACTTC.

The chain is built from TRBV2 and TRBJ2-5; 8 bases line up with TRBD2. V lost 8 bases and J lost 5; bases outside the gene matches: 10. Germline V gene lookup returns CDR1 SNHLY and CDR2 FYNNEI. The CDR3 length is 14 residues. CDR3 DNA sequence: TGTGCCAGCCAAGGCGGGGGGCCTGGGGAGACCCAGTACTTC. Translated, it gives CASQGGGPGETQYF.

The V and J genes are TRBV12-5 and TRBJ2-5, with 7 bases lining up with TRBD2. Germline V gene sequence: CDR1 LGHNT, CDR2 FRNRAP. The CDR3 contains 16 residues. V lost 6 bases to trimming and J lost 2 bases; unmatched junction nucleotides: 12. CDR3 loop: CASGRTLGEGQETQYF. As DNA, the CDR3 is TGTGCTAGTGGCAGGACTCTAGGGGAGGGTCAAGAGACCCAGTACTTC.

The chain recombines TRBV29-1 with TRBJ2-5; a possible D gene is TRBD1 (6 bases). V dropped 7 bases and J dropped 4 bases, with 10 bases sitting between them. The germline V gene has CDR1 SQVTM and CDR2 ANQGSEA. This CDR3 has 11 residues. CDR3 sequence reads: CSAQGRETQYF. The CDR3 DNA follows: TGCAGCGCCCAGGGGAGAGAGACCCAGTACTTC.

This clone was picked up one time. This chain joins TRBV4-3 and TRBJ2-1; 12 positions match TRBD1. The CDR3 extends over 16 amino acids. Trimming took 3 bases from V and 9 from J; bases not matched to a gene: 9. Germline V gene sequence: CDR1 LGHNA, CDR2 YSLEER. The DNA of the CDR3 is TGCGCCAGCAGCCAGGAACCGGGACAGGGGGCCACTGAGCAGTTCTTC. This gives the protein CASSQEPGQGATEQFF.

This clone appeared once. The gene calls are TRBV19 and TRBJ2-5; TRBD2 aligns across 12 bases. V lost 5 bases to trimming and J lost 1 base; unmatched junction nucleotides: 5. This CDR3 is built from 16 residues. Germline V lookup: CDR1 LNHDA, CDR2 SQIVND (reference sequence). DNA for the CDR3: TGTGCCAGTAGTTTAGGACTAGCGGGGACCCAAGAGACCCAGTACTTC. It yields the protein CASSLGLAGTQETQYF.

The chain combines TRBV28 with TRBJ1-6; D may be TRBD1 (5 bases). The V and J ends lost 5 bases and 4 bases respectively, with 12 bases between them. Germline CDR1 and CDR2: MDHEN and SYDVKM. The CDR3 totals 15 residues. CDR3 protein: CASSQSQGYNSPLHF. CDR3 sequence (DNA): TGTGCCAGCAGTCAATCCCAGGGTTATAATTCACCCCTCCACTTT.

The chain employs TRBV5-1 and TRBJ2-3, with 11 nucleotides matching TRBD2. Trimming at V came to 2 bases and at J to 2 bases, leaving 13 bases not matched to a gene. Per the germline V gene, CDR1 is SGHRS and CDR2 is YFSETQ. This CDR3 spans 19 amino acids. As DNA, the CDR3 is TGCGCCAGCAGCTTAGCTCGGACTAGCGGGCGCGAGACCACAGATACGCAGTATTTT. This gives the protein CASSLARTSGRETTDTQYF.

The gene calls are TRBV9 and TRBJ2-7; D perhaps matches TRBD1 (5 bases). The V gene lost 5 bases and the J gene lost 2 bases, with 14 bases spanning the gap. The germline V gene encodes CDR1 SGDLS and CDR2 YYNGEE. The CDR3 is 14 residues long. Here the CDR3 reads CASSFDRSAYEQYF. CDR3 nucleotide sequence: TGTGCCAGCAGTTTTGACAGATCAGCCTACGAGCAGTACTTC.

The V and J genes are TRBV7-3 and TRBJ2-7, with a possible D match to TRBD2 (7 bases). V lost 2 bases to trimming and J lost 5 bases, with 13 bases between them. The CDR3 has 14 amino acids. From germline, CDR1 is SGHTA and CDR2 FQGTGA. In DNA form, the CDR3 reads TGTGCCAGCAGCTTACGGGGGGCGCCAAACGAGCAGTACTTC. This gives the protein CASSLRGAPNEQYF.

This chain uses TRBV5-1 with TRBJ1-4; unclear D gene. The germline V gene has CDR1 SGHRS and CDR2 YFSETQ. This CDR3 has 15 amino acids. Deletions cut 4 bases from V and 0 bases from J, with 10 bases between. The DNA of the CDR3 is TGCGCCAGCAGCCTCCGCGGAGCAACTAATGAAAAACTGTTTTTT. It encodes CASSLRGATNEKLFF.

The chain recombines TRBV7-8 with TRBJ2-3; D not resolved. This CDR3 contains 13 residues. Germline CDR1 is SGHVS and CDR2 is FQNEAQ. V was clipped by 11 bases and J by 0 bases, with 12 bases between them. CDR3 nucleotide sequence: TGTGCCTGTGGTCGGTCGAGCACAGATACGCAGTATTTT. Protein sequence: CACGRSSTDTQYF.